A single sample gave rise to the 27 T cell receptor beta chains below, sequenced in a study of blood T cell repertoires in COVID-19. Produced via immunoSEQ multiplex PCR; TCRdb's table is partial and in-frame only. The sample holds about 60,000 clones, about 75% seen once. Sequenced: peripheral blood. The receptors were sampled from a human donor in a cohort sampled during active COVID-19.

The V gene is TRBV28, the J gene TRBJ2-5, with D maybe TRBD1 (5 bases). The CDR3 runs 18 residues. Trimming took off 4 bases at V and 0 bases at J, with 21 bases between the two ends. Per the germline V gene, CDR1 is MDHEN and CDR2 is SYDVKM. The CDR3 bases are TGTGCCAGCAGTTCCCTGGGAAAGGGGTGGGCACACCAAGAGACCCAGTACTTC. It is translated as CASSSLGKGWAHQETQYF.

The CDR3 is CASSSGVVNTGELFF. CDR3 DNA: TGTGCCAGCAGCTCTGGTGTAGTGAACACCGGGGAGCTGTTTTTT. V gene TRBV7-9 combines with J gene TRBJ2-2; D gene ambiguous. This CDR3 has 15 residues. CDR1 and CDR2 from the germline V gene are SEHNR and FQNEAQ (reference sequence). V lost 4 bases to trimming and J lost 1 base, with 10 bases between them.

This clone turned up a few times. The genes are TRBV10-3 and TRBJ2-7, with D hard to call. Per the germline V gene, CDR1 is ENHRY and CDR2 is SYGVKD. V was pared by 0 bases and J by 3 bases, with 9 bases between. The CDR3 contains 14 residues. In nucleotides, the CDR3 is TGTGCCATCAGTGAGTCGACTGGATACTACGAGCAGTACTTC. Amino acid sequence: CAISESTGYYEQYF.

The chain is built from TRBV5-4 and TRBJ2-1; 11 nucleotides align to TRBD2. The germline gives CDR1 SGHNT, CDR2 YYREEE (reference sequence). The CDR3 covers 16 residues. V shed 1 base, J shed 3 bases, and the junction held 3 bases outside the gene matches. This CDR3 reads CASSLSGLAVYNEQFF. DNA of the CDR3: TGTGCCAGCAGCTTGTCGGGACTAGCGGTCTACAATGAGCAGTTCTTC.

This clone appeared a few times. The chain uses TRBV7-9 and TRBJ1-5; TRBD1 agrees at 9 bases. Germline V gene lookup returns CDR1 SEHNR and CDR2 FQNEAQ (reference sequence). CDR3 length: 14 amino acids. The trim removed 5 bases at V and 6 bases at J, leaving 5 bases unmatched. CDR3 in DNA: TGTGCCAGCAGCGCCGGGACAGGGCTTCAGCCCCAGCATTTT. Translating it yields CASSAGTGLQPQHF.

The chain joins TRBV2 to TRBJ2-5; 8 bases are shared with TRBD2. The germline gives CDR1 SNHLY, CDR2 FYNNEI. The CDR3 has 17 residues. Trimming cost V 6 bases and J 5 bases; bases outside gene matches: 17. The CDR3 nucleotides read TGTGCCAGCAGCGCCGACCTGCCTGCGGGGGGTATTGAGACCCAGTACTTC. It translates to CASSADLPAGGIETQYF.

CDR3 sequence (DNA): TGCTTCCACGGGGTGGCGGGGGGCCCCTACGAGCAGTACTTC. It yields the protein CFHGVAGGPYEQYF. The chain links TRBV23-1 to TRBJ2-7, with 8 bases matching TRBD2. TRBV23-1 is given ORF status, its function remaining uncertain. The CDR3 extends over 14 amino acids.

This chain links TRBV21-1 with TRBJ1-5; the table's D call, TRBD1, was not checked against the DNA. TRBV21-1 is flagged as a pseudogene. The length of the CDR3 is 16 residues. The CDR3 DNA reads TGTGCCAGCAGCAAAGCCTCAGGGTCGGCCAATCAGCCCCAGCATTTT. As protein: CASSKASGSANQPQHF.

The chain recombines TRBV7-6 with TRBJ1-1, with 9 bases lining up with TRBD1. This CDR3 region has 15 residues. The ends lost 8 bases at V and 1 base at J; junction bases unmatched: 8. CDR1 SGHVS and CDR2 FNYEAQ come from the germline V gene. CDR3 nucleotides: TGTGCCAGCGCCCATCGGACAGGGGCGAACACTGAAGCTTTCTTT. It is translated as CASAHRTGANTEAFF. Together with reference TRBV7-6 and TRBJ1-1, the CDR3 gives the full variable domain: GAGVSQSPRYKVTKRGQDVALRCDPISGHVSLYWYRQALGQGPEFLTYFNYEAQQDKSGLPNDRFSAERPEGSISTLTIQRTEQRDSAMYRCASAHRTGANTEAFFGQGTRLTVV.

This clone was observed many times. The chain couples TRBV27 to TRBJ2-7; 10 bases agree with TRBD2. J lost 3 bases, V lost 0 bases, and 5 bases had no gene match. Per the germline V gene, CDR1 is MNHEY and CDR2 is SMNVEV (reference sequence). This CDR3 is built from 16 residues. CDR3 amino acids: CASSLSWASGSYEQYF. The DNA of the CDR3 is TGTGCCAGCAGTTTATCTTGGGCTAGCGGGAGCTACGAGCAGTACTTC.

The CDR3 here is CASSPGGQGAGGYTF. The CDR3 bases are TGTGCCAGCAGCCCTGGGGGACAGGGGGCTGGAGGCTACACCTTC. J is TRBJ1-2 and V is TRBV7-2, with 12 nucleotides matching TRBD1. CDR3 length: 15 residues. Germline CDR1 SGHTA, CDR2 FQGNSA. With 5 bases clipped from V and 8 bases from J, the junction kept 9 bases outside the gene matches.

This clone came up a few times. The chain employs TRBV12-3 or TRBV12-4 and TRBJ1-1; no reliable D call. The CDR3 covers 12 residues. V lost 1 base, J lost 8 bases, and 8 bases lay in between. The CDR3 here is CASSLGSTEAFF. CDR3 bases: TGTGCCAGCAGTTTAGGGTCCACAGAAGCTTTCTTT.

CDR3 DNA: TGTGCCAGCAGCTTAATGGGACAGTTGGGTGAAAAACTGTTTTTT. Encoded protein: CASSLMGQLGEKLFF. The rearrangement joins TRBV7-6 to TRBJ1-4, with TRBD1 matching over 7 bases. The junction had 7 bases not matched to a gene; V was cut back by 2 bases and J by 7 bases. Germline V gene data show CDR1 as SGHVS and CDR2 as FNYEAQ. This CDR3 comprises 15 residues.

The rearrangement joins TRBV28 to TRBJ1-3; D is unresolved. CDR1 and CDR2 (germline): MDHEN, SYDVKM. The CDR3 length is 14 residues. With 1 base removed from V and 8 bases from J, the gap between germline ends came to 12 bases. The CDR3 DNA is TGTGCCAGCAGTTTATACGTCCCCCCGGACACCATATATTTT. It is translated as CASSLYVPPDTIYF.

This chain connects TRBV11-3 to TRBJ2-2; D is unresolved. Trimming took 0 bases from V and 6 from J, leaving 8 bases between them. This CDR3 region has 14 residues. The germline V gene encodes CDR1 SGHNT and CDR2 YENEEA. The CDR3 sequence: CASSLDRSSGELFF. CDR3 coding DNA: TGTGCCAGCAGCTTAGATCGAAGCTCCGGGGAGCTGTTTTTT.

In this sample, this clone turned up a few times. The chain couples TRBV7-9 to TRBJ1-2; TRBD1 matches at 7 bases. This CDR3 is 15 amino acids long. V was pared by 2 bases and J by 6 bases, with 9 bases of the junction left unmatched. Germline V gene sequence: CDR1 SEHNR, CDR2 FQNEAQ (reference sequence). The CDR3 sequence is CASSLNAGTVNGYTF. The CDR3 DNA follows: TGTGCCAGCAGCTTAAACGCCGGGACAGTTAATGGCTACACCTTC.

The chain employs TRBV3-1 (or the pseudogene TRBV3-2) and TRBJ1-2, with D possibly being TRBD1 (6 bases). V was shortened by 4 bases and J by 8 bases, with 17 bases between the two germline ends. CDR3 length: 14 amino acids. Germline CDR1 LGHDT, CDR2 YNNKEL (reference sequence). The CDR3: CASSPPGQSWGYTF. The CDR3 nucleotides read TGTGCCAGCAGCCCCCCGGGACAAAGTTGGGGCTACACCTTC.

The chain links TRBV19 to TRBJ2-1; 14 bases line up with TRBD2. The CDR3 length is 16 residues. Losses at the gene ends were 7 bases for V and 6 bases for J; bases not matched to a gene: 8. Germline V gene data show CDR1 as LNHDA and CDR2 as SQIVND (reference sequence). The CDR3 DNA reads TGTGCCAGTACCAATGGCGGACTAGCGGGAGGCAATGAGCAGTTCTTC. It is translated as CASTNGGLAGGNEQFF. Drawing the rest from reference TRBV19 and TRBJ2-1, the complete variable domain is DGGITQSPKYLFRKEGQNVTLSCEQNLNHDAMYWYRQDPGQGLRLIYYSQIVNDFQKGDIAEGYSVSREKKESFPLTVTSAQKNPTAFYLCASTNGGLAGGNEQFFGPGTRLTVL.

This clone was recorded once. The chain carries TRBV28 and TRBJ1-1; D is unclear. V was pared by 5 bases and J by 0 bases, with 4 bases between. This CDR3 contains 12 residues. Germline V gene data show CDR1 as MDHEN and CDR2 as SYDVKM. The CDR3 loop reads CASSTVNTEAFF. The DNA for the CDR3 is TGTGCCAGCAGTACGGTGAACACTGAAGCTTTCTTT. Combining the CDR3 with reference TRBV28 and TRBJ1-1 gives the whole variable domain DVKVTQSSRYLVKRTGEKVFLECVQDMDHENMFWYRQDPGLGLRLIYFSYDVKMKEKGDIPEGYSVSREKKERFSLILESASTNQTSMYLCASSTVNTEAFFGQGTRLTVV.

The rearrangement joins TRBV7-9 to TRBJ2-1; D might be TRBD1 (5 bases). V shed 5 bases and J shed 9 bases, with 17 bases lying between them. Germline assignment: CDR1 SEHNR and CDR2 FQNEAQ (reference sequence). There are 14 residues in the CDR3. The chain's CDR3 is CASSPRAGWGEQFF. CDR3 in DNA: TGTGCCAGCAGCCCAAGAGCAGGGTGGGGTGAGCAGTTCTTC.

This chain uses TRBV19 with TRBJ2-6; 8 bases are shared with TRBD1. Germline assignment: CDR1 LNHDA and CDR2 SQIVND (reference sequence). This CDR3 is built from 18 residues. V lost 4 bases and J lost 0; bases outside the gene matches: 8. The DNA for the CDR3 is TGTGCCAGTAGTAAGAGAGGACAGGGATACTCTGGGGCCAACGTCCTGACTTTC. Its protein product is CASSKRGQGYSGANVLTF.

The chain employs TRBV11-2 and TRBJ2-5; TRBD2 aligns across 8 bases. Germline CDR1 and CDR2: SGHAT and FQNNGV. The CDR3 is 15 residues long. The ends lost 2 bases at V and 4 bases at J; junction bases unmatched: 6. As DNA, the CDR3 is TGTGCCAGCAGCTTAACCGGGGGGGTAGGAGAGACCCAGTACTTC. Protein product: CASSLTGGVGETQYF.

The DNA for the CDR3 is TGTGCCAGCAGCCTTATCGACGAGCAGTACTTC. Translated, it gives CASSLIDEQYF. The chain couples TRBV5-5 to TRBJ2-7; D gene ambiguous. Trimming removed 4 bases from V and 5 bases from J, with 7 bases in between. The length of the CDR3 is 11 residues. In germline, CDR1 is SGHKS, CDR2 YYEKEE (reference sequence). The whole variable domain, remainder taken from reference TRBV5-5 and TRBJ2-7, is DAGVTQSPTHLIKTRGQQVTLRCSPISGHKSVSWYQQVLGQGPQFIFQYYEKEERGRGNFPDRFSARQFPNYSSELNVNALLLGDSALYLCASSLIDEQYFGPGTRLTVT.

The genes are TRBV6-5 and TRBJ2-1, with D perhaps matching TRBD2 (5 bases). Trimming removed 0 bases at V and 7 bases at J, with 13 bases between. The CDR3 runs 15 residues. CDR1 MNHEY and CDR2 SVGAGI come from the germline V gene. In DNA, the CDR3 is TGTGCCAGCAGTTACTCGAAGACTATCCCTAATGAGCAGTTCTTC. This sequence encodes CASSYSKTIPNEQFF.

CDR3 sequence (DNA): TGTGCCAGCAGTTCGCCCACGGTTCTAATGCCCCTCCACTTT. Amino acid sequence: CASSSPTVLMPLHF. The chain couples TRBV28 to TRBJ1-6; D is unclear. The CDR3 is 14 residues long. The germline V and J ends were trimmed by 4 bases and 13 bases, with 17 bases remaining between them. Germline loops: CDR1 MDHEN, CDR2 SYDVKM.

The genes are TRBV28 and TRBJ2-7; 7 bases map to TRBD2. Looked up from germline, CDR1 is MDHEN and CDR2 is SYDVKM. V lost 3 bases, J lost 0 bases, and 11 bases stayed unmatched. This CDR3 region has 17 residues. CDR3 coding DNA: TGTGCCAGCAGTTTTGGATTAGGGAGGGGTGGCTCCTACGAGCAGTACTTC. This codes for CASSFGLGRGGSYEQYF.

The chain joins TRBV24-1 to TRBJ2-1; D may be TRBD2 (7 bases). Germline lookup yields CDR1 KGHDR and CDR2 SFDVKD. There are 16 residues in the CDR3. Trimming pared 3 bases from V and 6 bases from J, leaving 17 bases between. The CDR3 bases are TGTGCCACCAGTGATGGTGAGGGGGGGGTCCGCAATGAGCAGTTCTTC. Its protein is CATSDGEGGVRNEQFF.